Sequencing of this T cell receptor (beta chain) was carried out in a study of blood T cell repertoires in COVID-19. Measured with immunoSEQ multiplex PCR; TCRdb has only the in-frame clones, and not every one. Among roughly 250,000 clones listed, approximately 86% were seen once. Participants reported their clinical history, and cohort assignment relied on those reports. This CDR3 comprises 15 residues. Germline V gene data show CDR1 as MDHEN and CDR2 as SYDVKM. The J segment lost 3 bases and the V segment lost 5 bases, leaving 4 bases of the junction unmatched. This TCR derives from a woman in her forties with acute COVID-19. The gene calls are TRBV28 and TRBJ1-4, with 9 bases matching TRBD1. Source material: PBMCs or T cells enriched from blood (not recorded which). CDR3 region: CASSIQGASNEKLFF. As DNA, the CDR3 is TGTGCCAGCAGTATACAGGGGGCCTCTAATGAAAAACTGTTTTTT.